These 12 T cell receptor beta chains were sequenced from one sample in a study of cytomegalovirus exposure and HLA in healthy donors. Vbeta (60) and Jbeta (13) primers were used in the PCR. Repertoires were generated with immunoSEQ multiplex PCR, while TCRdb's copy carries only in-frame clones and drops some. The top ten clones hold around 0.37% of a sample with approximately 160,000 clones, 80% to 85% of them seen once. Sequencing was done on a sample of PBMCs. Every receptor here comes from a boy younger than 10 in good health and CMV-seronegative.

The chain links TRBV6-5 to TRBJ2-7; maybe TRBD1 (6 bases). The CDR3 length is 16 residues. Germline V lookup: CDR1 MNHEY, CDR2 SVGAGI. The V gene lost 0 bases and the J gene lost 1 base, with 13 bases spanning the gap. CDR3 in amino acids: CASSYSGTTISYEQYF. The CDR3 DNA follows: TGTGCCAGCAGTTACTCAGGGACAACGATTTCCTACGAGCAGTACTTC.

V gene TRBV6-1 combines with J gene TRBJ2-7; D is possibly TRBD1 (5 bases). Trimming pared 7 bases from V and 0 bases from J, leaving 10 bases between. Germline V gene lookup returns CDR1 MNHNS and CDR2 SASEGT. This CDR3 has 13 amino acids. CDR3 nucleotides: TGTGCCAGCAACCCGACAGTCTCCTACGAGCAGTACTTC. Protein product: CASNPTVSYEQYF.

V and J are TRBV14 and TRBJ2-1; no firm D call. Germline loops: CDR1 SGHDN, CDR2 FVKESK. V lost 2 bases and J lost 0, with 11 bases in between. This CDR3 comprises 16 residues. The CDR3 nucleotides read TGTGCCAGCAGCCAAATCACCCCTAGCTCCTACAATGAGCAGTTCTTC. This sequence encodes CASSQITPSSYNEQFF. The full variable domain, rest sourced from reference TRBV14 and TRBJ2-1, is EAGVTQFPSHSVIEKGQTVTLRCDPISGHDNLYWYRRVMGKEIKFLLHFVKESKQDESGMPNNRFLAERTGGTYSTLKVQPAELEDSGVYFCASSQITPSSYNEQFFGPGTRLTVL.

CDR3 residues: CASSYDGTGGQPQHF. The CDR3 bases are TGTGCCAGCAGTTACGACGGGACAGGGGGCCAGCCCCAGCATTTT. The V gene is TRBV6-5, the J gene TRBJ1-5; 12 positions agree with TRBD1. Germline V CDR1 and CDR2: MNHEY, SVGAGI. The CDR3 is 15 residues long. The J segment lost 7 bases and the V segment lost 2 bases, leaving 3 bases of the junction unmatched.

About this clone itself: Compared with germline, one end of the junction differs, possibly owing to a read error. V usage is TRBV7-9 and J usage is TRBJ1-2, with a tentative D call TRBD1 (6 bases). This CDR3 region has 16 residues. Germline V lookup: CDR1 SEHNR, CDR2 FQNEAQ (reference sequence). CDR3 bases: TGTGCGAGCACTAATTCGACCGGCAGGGGAAGGGACGGCTACACCTTC. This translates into CASTNSTGRGRDGYTF.

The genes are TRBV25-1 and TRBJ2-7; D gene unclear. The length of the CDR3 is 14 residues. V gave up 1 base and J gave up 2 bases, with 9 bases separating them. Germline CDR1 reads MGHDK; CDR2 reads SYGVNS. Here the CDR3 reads CASSESGRTYEQYF. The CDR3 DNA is TGTGCCAGCAGTGAATCAGGCAGAACCTACGAGCAGTACTTC.

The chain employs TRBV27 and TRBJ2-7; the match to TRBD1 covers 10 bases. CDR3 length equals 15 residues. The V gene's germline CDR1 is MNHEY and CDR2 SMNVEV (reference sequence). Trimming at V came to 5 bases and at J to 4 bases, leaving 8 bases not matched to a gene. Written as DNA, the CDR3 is TGTGCCAGCAGTCTCTTCAGACAGGGGGCTTACGAGCAGTACTTC. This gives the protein CASSLFRQGAYEQYF.

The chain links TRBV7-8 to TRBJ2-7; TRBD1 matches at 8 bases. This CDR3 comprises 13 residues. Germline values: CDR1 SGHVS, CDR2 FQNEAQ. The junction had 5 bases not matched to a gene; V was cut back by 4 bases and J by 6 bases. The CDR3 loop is CASSWTGRTEQYF. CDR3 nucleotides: TGTGCCAGCAGCTGGACAGGGAGGACCGAGCAGTACTTC.

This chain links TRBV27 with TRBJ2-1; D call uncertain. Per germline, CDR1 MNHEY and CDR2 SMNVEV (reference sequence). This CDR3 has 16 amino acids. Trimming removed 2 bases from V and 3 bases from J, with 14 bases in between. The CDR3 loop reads CASSLGEFPFYNEQFF. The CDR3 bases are TGTGCCAGCAGTTTAGGAGAATTCCCATTCTACAATGAGCAGTTCTTC.

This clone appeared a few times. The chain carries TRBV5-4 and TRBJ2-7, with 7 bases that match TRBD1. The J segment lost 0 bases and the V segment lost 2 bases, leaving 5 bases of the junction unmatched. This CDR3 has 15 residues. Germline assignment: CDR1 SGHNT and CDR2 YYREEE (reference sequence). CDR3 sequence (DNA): TGTGCCAGCAGCTTACAGGGGCCGAGCTCCTACGAGCAGTACTTC. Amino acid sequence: CASSLQGPSSYEQYF.

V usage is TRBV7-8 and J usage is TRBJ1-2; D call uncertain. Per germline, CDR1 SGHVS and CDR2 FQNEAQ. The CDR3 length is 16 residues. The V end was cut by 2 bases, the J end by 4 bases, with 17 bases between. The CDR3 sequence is CASSLSRFPVPYGYTF. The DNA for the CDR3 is TGTGCCAGCAGCTTAAGTCGGTTCCCGGTCCCCTATGGCTACACCTTC.

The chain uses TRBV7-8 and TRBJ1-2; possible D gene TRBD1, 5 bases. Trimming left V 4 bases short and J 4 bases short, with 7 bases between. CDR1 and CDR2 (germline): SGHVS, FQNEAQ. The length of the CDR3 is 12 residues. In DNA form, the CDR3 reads TGTGCCAGCAGCTCGGGGGGCTATGGCTACACCTTC. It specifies CASSSGGYGYTF.